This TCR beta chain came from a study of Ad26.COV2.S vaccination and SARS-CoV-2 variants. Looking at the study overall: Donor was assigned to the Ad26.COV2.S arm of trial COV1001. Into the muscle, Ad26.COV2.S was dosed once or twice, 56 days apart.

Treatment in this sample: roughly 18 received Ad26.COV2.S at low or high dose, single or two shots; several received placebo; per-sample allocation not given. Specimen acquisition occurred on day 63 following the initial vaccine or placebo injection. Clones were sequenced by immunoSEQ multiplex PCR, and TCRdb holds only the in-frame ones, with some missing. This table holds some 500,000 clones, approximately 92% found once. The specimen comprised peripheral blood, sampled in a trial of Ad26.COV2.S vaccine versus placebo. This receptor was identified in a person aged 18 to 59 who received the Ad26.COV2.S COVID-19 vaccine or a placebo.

The CDR3 nucleotides read TGCGCCAGCAGCTTGGTTGGTTTCCTGGGGGGCGAGCAGTACTTC. Its translation: CASSLVGFLGGEQYF. The V gene is TRBV5-1, the J gene TRBJ2-7; D may be TRBD2 (6 bases). Trimming removed 0 bases at V and 6 bases at J, with 16 bases between. This CDR3 region has 15 residues. Per the germline V gene, CDR1 is SGHRS and CDR2 is YFSETQ.